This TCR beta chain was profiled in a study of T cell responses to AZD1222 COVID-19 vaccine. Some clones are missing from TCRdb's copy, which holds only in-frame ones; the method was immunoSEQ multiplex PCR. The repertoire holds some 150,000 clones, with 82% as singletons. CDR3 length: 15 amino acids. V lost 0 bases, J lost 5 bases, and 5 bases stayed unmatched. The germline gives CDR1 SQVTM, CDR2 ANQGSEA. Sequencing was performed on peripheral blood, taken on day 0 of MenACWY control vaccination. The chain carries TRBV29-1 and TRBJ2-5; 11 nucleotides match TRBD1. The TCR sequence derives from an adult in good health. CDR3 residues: CSVEDRTGGRETQYF. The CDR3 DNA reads TGCAGCGTTGAAGATCGGACAGGGGGCAGGGAGACCCAGTACTTC.